This T cell receptor (beta chain) was sequenced during a study of beta chain features in type 1 diabetes. Study at large: In all, 107,917,701 sorted cells from all samples were analyzed.

The CDR3 runs to 16 residues. With 0 bases removed from V and 2 bases from J, the gap between germline ends came to 11 bases. In germline, CDR1 is LGHNA, CDR2 YNFKEQ. cDNA synthesis used the whole RNA isolate, giving expressed TCRB sequences. Assay used: immunoSEQ multiplex PCR; TCRdb lists only in-frame clones, some missing. The sample yields about 150,000 clones, approximately 8.1% seen once. The sequence was obtained from a man aged 18-30 years in good health. Sequenced material: central memory CD4+ T cells from blood. The chain uses TRBV4-2 and TRBJ1-5; TRBD1 might be the D (5 bases). The CDR3 is CASSQEGLRGNQPQHF. The CDR3 DNA reads TGTGCCAGCAGCCAAGAGGGACTGCGGGGCAATCAGCCCCAGCATTTT.